The entry below describes one TCR beta chain. Germline CDR1 SGHRS, CDR2 YFSETQ. The length of the CDR3 is 16 residues. Trimming removed 4 bases from V and 6 bases from J; junction bases left unmatched: 5. The data belong to a study of coeliac disease. The table came from immunoSEQ multiplex PCR; TCRdb's copy has only in-frame clones and leaves some out. Of approximately 1,100 clones detected, roughly three fifths appear once; the ten largest clones hold about 29%. Sequences were obtained from intraepithelial lymphocytes from the gut. This sequence originates from a man in his 70s without celiac disease. This chain joins TRBV5-1 and TRBJ2-1, with 15 positions matching TRBD2. Here the CDR3 reads CASSEGLAGGVNEQFF. The CDR3 nucleotides read TGCGCCAGCAGCGAGGGACTAGCGGGGGGTGTCAATGAGCAGTTCTTC.